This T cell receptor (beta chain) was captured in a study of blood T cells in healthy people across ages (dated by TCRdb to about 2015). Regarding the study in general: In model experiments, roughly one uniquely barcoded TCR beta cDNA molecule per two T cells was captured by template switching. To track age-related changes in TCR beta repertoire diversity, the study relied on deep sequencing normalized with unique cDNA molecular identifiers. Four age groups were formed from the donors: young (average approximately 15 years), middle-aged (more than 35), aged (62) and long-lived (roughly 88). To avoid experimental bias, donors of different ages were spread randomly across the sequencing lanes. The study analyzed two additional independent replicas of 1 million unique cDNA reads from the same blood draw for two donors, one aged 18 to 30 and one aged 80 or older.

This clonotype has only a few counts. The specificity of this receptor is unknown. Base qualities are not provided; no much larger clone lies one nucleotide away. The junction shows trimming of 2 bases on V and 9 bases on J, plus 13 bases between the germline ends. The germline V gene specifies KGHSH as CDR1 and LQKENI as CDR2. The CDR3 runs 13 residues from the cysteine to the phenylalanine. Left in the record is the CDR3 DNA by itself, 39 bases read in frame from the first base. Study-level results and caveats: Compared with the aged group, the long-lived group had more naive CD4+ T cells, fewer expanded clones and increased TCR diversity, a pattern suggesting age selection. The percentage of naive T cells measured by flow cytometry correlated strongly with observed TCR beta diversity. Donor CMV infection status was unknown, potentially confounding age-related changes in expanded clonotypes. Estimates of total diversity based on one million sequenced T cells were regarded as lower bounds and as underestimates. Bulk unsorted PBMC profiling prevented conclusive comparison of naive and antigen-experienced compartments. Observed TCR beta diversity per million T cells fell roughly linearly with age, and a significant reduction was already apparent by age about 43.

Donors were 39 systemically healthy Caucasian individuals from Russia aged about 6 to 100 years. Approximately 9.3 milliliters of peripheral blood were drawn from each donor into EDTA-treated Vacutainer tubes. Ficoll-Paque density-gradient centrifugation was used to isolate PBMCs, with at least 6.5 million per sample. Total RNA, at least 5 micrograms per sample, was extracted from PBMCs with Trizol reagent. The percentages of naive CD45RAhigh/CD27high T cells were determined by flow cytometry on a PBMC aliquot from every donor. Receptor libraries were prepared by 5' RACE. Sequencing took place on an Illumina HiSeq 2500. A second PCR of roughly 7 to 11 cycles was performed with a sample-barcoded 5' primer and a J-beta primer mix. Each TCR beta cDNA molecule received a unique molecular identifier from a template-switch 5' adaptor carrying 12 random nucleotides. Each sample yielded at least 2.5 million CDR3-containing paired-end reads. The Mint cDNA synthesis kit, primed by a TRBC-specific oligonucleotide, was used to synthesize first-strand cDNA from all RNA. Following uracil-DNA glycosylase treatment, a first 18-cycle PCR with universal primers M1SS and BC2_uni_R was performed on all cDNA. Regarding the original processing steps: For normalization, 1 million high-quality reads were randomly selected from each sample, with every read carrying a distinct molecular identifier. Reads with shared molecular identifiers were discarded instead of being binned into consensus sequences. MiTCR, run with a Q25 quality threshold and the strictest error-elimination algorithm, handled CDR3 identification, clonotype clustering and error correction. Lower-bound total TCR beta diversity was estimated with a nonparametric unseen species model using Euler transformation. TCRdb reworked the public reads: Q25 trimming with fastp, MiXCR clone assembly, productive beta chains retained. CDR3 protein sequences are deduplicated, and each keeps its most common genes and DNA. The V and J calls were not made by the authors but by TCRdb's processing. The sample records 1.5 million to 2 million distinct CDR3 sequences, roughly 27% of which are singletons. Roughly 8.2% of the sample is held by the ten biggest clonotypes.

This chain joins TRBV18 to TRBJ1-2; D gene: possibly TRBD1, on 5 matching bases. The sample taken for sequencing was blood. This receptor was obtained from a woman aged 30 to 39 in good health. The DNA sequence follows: TGTGCCAGCTCACCATGGGGGACGGACAGCTACACCTTC. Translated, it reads CASSPWGTDSYTF.